This T cell receptor (beta chain) is drawn from a study of CD8 T cells in ankylosing spondylitis. CDR3 size: 14 residues. Germline V lookup: CDR1 LGHNA, CDR2 YSLEER. The J segment lost 10 bases and the V segment lost 0 bases, leaving 6 bases of the junction unmatched. This clonotype has a handful of counts. Antigen: not known. Findings and caveats of the study: Within matched ankylosing spondylitis synovial fluid, disease-linked clones were reportedly significantly enriched. The study identified a TCR beta motif of several highly homologous variants that appeared characteristic of ankylosing spondylitis blood. Disease-associated clonotypes exhibited CD8+ identity and were relatively infrequent in peripheral blood. Earlier authors reported some of these motif variants in reactive arthritis synovial fluid and blood.

Molecular-barcoded quantitative 5'-RACE produced these TCR beta libraries. TCRdb used MiXCR to reprocess the 5' RACE reads, holding one entry per CDR3 protein. The table has about 330,000 distinct CDR3 sequences, roughly 8% seen once. Material: blood, either unsorted or a sorted T cell fraction (not recorded which). V is TRBV4-3 and J is TRBJ2-1, with TRBD2 matching over 7 bases. This receptor was taken from a male donor with ankylosing spondylitis. The CDR3 reads CASSQDRPSGEQFF. CDR3 coding DNA: TGCGCCAGCAGCCAAGATCGCCCTAGCGGCGAGCAGTTCTTC.